The following is a TCR beta chain sequence with its context. Its target is unknown. The sample belongs to a study of shared clonotypes between healthy human individuals. On the study more broadly: Every donor yielded three CD4 naive, three CD4 memory, two CD8 naive and one CD8 memory plate.

Overall study findings and caveats: The study found lower generation probabilities in non-shared clonotypes than in those shared by all four donors.

Some clones are missing from TCRdb's copy, which holds only in-frame ones; the method was immunoSEQ multiplex PCR. The sample consists of approximately 2,200,000 clones, roughly 91% of them appearing once. Terminally differentiated effector memory CD45RA+ cells were left out of the naive CD8 fraction, which was CD45RO-negative and positively selected for CCR7. The sequence came from a man aged 18 to 30 in good health. Some clones in this sample may be carry-over from other donors' samples. Sequenced input: naive CD8+ T cells from PBMCs.

Here the CDR3 DNA reads TGTGCCAGCATACCAGGGGGTTGGAATGAGCAGTTCTTC. Amino acids: CASIPGGWNEQFF. This rearrangement joins TRBV7-9 to TRBJ2-1, with 7 bases matching TRBD1. This CDR3 has 13 amino acids. V shed 7 bases, J shed 7 bases, and the junction held 7 bases outside the gene matches. Per the germline V gene, CDR1 is SEHNR and CDR2 is FQNEAQ (reference sequence).